This T cell receptor beta chain was captured by sequencing in a study of blood T cells in healthy people across ages. Every donor contributed around 10 milliliters of peripheral blood by blood draw. A note on this clonotype: The antigen remains undetermined.

Overall study results and limits: Investigators treated diversity estimates from one million T cells as underestimates. In older individuals, TCR beta diversity per million T cells was lower, falling roughly linearly with age.

Per germline, CDR1 LGHNA and CDR2 YSLEER. The CDR3 spans 16 residues. V lost 0 bases, J lost 6 bases, and 8 bases stayed unmatched. The authors ran a second PCR of 7 to 11 cycles using a sample-barcoded 5' primer and a J-beta primer mix. TCRdb analysed the 5' RACE reads with MiXCR anew, one entry per CDR3 protein. The table includes 700,000 or so distinct CDR3 sequences, roughly two fifths detected once. The sample consisted of blood. The rearrangement joins TRBV4-3 to TRBJ2-3; 8 bases line up with TRBD2. This clonotype originated in a man older than 75 in good health. CDR3 DNA: TGCGCCAGCAGCCAAGATCTGAGCGGGGGACTGGATACGCAGTATTTT. It encodes CASSQDLSGGLDTQYF.